This T cell receptor (beta chain) derives from a study of T cell responses to AZD1222 COVID-19 vaccine. Germline-derived CDR1 and CDR2 are MGHRA and YSYEKL. The CDR3 spans 18 residues. V shed 3 bases and J 6 bases; nucleotides not matched to a gene: 17. Study results and limitations: Spike-specific TCR depth and breadth grew after two AZD1222 doses. Among the donors, most were white British and more were female, and clonal diversity was possibly underestimated.

Repertoires were generated with immunoSEQ multiplex PCR, while TCRdb's copy carries only in-frame clones and drops some. The table lists 90,000 to 130,000 clones, around 90% of them singletons. Of note for this clone: The antigen is not known.

The chain is built from TRBV4-1 and TRBJ2-1; 7 bases map to TRBD2. This TCR was sampled from an adult in good health. The sequencing here drew on peripheral blood, taken on day 0 of AZD1222 vaccination. The CDR3 DNA follows: TGCGCCAGCAGCCAGATTGGGCTGGGAGGGCCGTGGAGCAATGAGCAGTTCTTC. It is translated as CASSQIGLGGPWSNEQFF.